This paragraph reports one TCR beta chain. The CDR3 contains 13 residues. CDR1 MDHEN and CDR2 SYDVKM come from the germline V gene. Trimming cost V 4 bases and J 7 bases; bases outside gene matches: 5. These data come from a study of T cell responses to AZD1222 COVID-19 vaccine. Sequencing was performed with immunoSEQ multiplex PCR; in TCRdb, only in-frame clones are kept and a portion is missing. Among approximately 140,000 clones listed, about nine tenths were seen once. Here the sequenced sample was peripheral blood, taken 28 days after the second AZD1222 dose. The V gene is TRBV28, the J gene TRBJ1-2; 8 bases map to TRBD1. This sequence originates from an adult who received the AZD1222 COVID-19 vaccine. The CDR3 nucleotides are TGTGCCAGCAGTTCCGGACAGGGTTTTGGCTACACCTTC. Its translation: CASSSGQGFGYTF.